This T cell receptor beta chain was found in a study of Ad26.COV2.S vaccination and SARS-CoV-2 variants. Study-level findings and limits: Reportedly, after vaccination the spike-specific CD8+ and CD4+ T cell responses displayed substantial breadth. It was vaccine recipients, not placebo recipients, who had the higher spike-specific TCR breadth.

About this clone: The antigen remains undetermined.

Profiled with immunoSEQ multiplex PCR; TCRdb holds only in-frame clones, not every one. The sample yields more than 300,000 clones, approximately 90% seen once. CDR3 length equals 13 residues. V lost 7 bases and J 5 bases, leaving 12 bases between the germline ends. Germline V gene lookup returns CDR1 MDHEN and CDR2 SYDVKM. Treatment indicated: some 20 received Ad26.COV2.S at low or high dose, single or two shots; roughly five received placebo; per-sample allocation not given. Sampling happened 63 days after the first vaccine or placebo injection. Whoever gave the sample was an adult aged 18-55 years in Boston.

This chain joins TRBV28 and TRBJ1-3; no clear D gene. The sample consisted of peripheral blood, taken in a trial of Ad26.COV2.S vaccine versus placebo. The TCR comes from a person between 18 and 59 years old who received the Ad26.COV2.S COVID-19 vaccine or a placebo. CDR3 coding DNA: TGTGCCAGCACTCTCGGAGGAAGAAACACCATATATTTT. This gives the protein CASTLGGRNTIYF.